Presented here are 17 T cell receptor beta chains from one specimen sequenced in a study of T cell responses to AZD1222 COVID-19 vaccine. Sequencing used immunoSEQ multiplex PCR; TCRdb keeps in-frame clones, though not all of them. The sample records about 120,000 clones, 86% being singletons. The source material was peripheral blood, sampled 28 days after the second AZD1222 dose. The source is an adult who received the AZD1222 COVID-19 vaccine.

The chain employs TRBV11-3 and TRBJ1-2; D remains ambiguous. V was clipped by 0 bases and J by 4 bases, with 9 bases between them. The V gene's germline CDR1 is SGHNT and CDR2 YENEEA. CDR3 size: 14 residues. CDR3 DNA: TGTGCCAGCAGCTTAGATCCTGTCAGCTATGGCTACACCTTC. Amino acids: CASSLDPVSYGYTF.

The chain's CDR3 is CASSQDAWGEQYF. The CDR3 region has the DNA TGCGCCAGCAGCCAAGACGCATGGGGTGAGCAGTACTTC. The chain links TRBV4-1 to TRBJ2-7; D is uncertain. The CDR3 consists of 13 residues. The germline V gene has CDR1 MGHRA and CDR2 YSYEKL. V shed 0 bases and J shed 7 bases, with 10 bases lying between them.

The chain is built from TRBV5-5 and TRBJ2-3; D ambiguous. V lost 0 bases and J lost 5, with 10 bases in between. The CDR3 runs to 14 residues. The germline CDR1 and CDR2 sequences are SGHKS and YYEKEE (reference sequence). CDR3 loop: CASSLAVGKDTQYF. As DNA, the CDR3 is TGTGCCAGCAGCTTGGCCGTGGGAAAAGATACGCAGTATTTT.

The genes are TRBV5-5 and TRBJ1-2, with TRBD1 matching 8 bases. Germline CDR1 reads SGHKS; CDR2 reads YYEKEE (reference sequence). With V trimmed by 4 bases and J by 0 bases, 5 bases remained unmatched. The CDR3 is made up of 15 amino acids. The CDR3: CASSPYRGSNYGYTF. The CDR3 nucleotides are TGTGCCAGCAGCCCCTACAGGGGGTCTAACTATGGCTACACCTTC.

The J gene is TRBJ2-1, the V gene TRBV10-1; 9 bases fit TRBD1. Germline CDR1 reads WNHNN; CDR2 reads SYGVQD (reference sequence). V dropped 0 bases and J dropped 8; count of bases not matched to a gene: 8. The CDR3 has 16 residues. The CDR3 is CASSESKGQGGYEQFF. The CDR3 DNA reads TGCGCCAGCAGTGAGTCGAAGGGACAGGGAGGCTATGAGCAGTTCTTC.

CDR3 in amino acids: CASSQDDRGDRPQHF. DNA of the CDR3: TGTGCCAGCAGCCAAGATGACAGGGGGGATCGGCCCCAGCATTTT. This chain connects TRBV4-2 to TRBJ1-5; TRBD1 aligns across 9 bases. Looked up from germline, CDR1 is LGHNA and CDR2 is YNFKEQ. This CDR3 contains 15 residues. With 0 bases clipped from V and 9 bases from J, the junction kept 6 bases outside the gene matches.

The chain employs TRBV27 and TRBJ1-2; D not certain. V was clipped by 5 bases and J by 5 bases, with 15 bases between them. CDR1 and CDR2 from the germline V gene are MNHEY and SMNVEV (reference sequence). The CDR3 extends over 14 amino acids. The CDR3 sequence: CASSPREGGYGYTF. DNA of the CDR3: TGTGCCAGCAGTCCGAGGGAGGGCGGGTATGGCTACACCTTC.

This chain connects TRBV5-5 to TRBJ1-2; unclear D gene. The germline gives CDR1 SGHKS, CDR2 YYEKEE (reference sequence). V lost 2 bases and J lost 4, with 6 bases in between. The CDR3 totals 12 residues. In nucleotides, the CDR3 is TGTGCCAGCAGCTTAGGGAGCTATGGCTACACCTTC. Its translation is CASSLGSYGYTF.

The rearrangement joins TRBV6-5 to TRBJ2-2; D gene unclear. CDR1 and CDR2 from the germline V gene are MNHEY and SVGAGI. With 8 bases removed from V and 0 bases from J, the gap between germline ends came to 7 bases. The CDR3 totals 13 residues. The CDR3 region is CASGSANTGELFF. The CDR3 DNA reads TGTGCCAGCGGGTCGGCGAACACCGGGGAGCTGTTTTTT.

The V and J genes are TRBV7-9 and TRBJ1-1; 8 nucleotides line up with TRBD1. V lost 4 bases and J lost 5; bases outside the gene matches: 6. The CDR3 is made up of 14 amino acids. CDR1 SEHNR and CDR2 FQNEAQ come from the germline V gene (reference sequence). The chain's CDR3 is CASSSWTGRTEAFF. DNA for the CDR3: TGTGCCAGCAGCTCCTGGACAGGGAGGACTGAAGCTTTCTTT.

The chain carries TRBV27 and TRBJ2-1; tentative D call: TRBD1 (5 bases). The V gene lost 6 bases and the J gene lost 2 bases, with 8 bases spanning the gap. Germline V lookup: CDR1 MNHEY, CDR2 SMNVEV (reference sequence). The CDR3 is 13 residues long. The CDR3 sequence is CASRTTAYNEQFF. As DNA, the CDR3 is TGTGCCAGCAGGACGACAGCCTACAATGAGCAGTTCTTC.

The CDR3 sequence: CARQVRPPLHF. The DNA for the CDR3 is TGTGCCAGGCAGGTCCGCCCACCCCTCCACTTT. The chain joins TRBV2 to TRBJ1-6; D is undetermined. CDR1 and CDR2 (germline): SNHLY, FYNNEI. Trimming took off 9 bases at V and 11 bases at J, with 11 bases between the two ends. CDR3 length: 11 residues. The entire variable domain, with the rest obtained from reference TRBV2 and TRBJ1-6, is as follows: EPEVTQTPSHQVTQMGQEVILRCVPISNHLYFYWYRQILGQKVEFLVSFYNNEISEKSEIFDDQFSVERPDGSNFTLKIRSTKLEDSAMYFCARQVRPPLHFGNGTRLTVT.

This rearrangement joins TRBV4-1 to TRBJ2-5; 8 bases are a match to TRBD1. V lost 0 bases to trimming and J lost 0 bases; unmatched junction nucleotides: 9. Germline values: CDR1 MGHRA, CDR2 YSYEKL. The CDR3 totals 18 residues. The CDR3 protein is CASSQEAGQGAYQETQYF. Written as DNA, the CDR3 is TGCGCCAGCAGCCAAGAGGCGGGTCAGGGGGCATACCAAGAGACCCAGTACTTC.

Only one count was recorded for this clone. The chain uses TRBV5-1 and TRBJ2-5, with TRBD2 identical over 9 bases. V gave up 1 base and J gave up 6 bases; unmatched junction bases: 7. CDR1 and CDR2 (germline): SGHRS, YFSETQ. The CDR3 is 15 residues long. In nucleotides, the CDR3 is TGCGCCAGCAGCTTGCCTAGCGGGGTAGGAAAGACCCAGTACTTC. Translation gives CASSLPSGVGKTQYF.

With respect to this clone: The same CDR3 also results from other DNA sequences found in this sample. The J gene is TRBJ1-1, the V gene TRBV7-9; maybe TRBD1 (5 bases). Germline V gene data show CDR1 as SEHNR and CDR2 as FQNEAQ (reference sequence). V lost 1 base to trimming and J lost 4 bases, with 7 bases between them. This CDR3 region has 13 residues. CDR3 residues: CASSLGGTTEAFF. The CDR3 DNA is TGTGCCAGCAGCTTAGGGGGGACCACTGAAGCTTTCTTT.

This chain connects TRBV28 to TRBJ1-5; 9 nucleotides align to TRBD1. The germline V gene encodes CDR1 MDHEN and CDR2 SYDVKM. The CDR3 has 15 amino acids. The trim removed 5 bases at V and 4 bases at J, leaving 6 bases unmatched. CDR3 nucleotide sequence: TGTGCCAGCAGTGGGGGGACAGGGAAGAATCAGCCCCAGCATTTT. Its protein is CASSGGTGKNQPQHF.

This clone was seen just once. The rearrangement joins TRBV7-2 to TRBJ1-2, with no clear D. CDR3 length equals 14 residues. Germline V CDR1 and CDR2: SGHTA, FQGNSA. Trimming pared 0 bases from V and 10 bases from J, leaving 15 bases between. The CDR3 bases are TGTGCCAGCAGCTTAGCGCGCCGGGATAGGGACTACACCTTC. Its translation is CASSLARRDRDYTF.